This is a list of T cell receptor beta chains from one sample in a study of human T cells and chemical hapten exposure. TCRdb ran MiXCR on the RACE reads and lists one entry per CDR3 protein. Of about 360,000 distinct CDR3 sequences in the sample, under 9% were seen once. This specimen consisted of whole blood, obtained in connection with sensitization to the hapten diphenylcyclopropenone (DPC). The receptors come from a woman in her late teens or twenties with alopecia areata. Some clones in this sample may be carry-over from other donors' samples. CDR3s include the opening cysteine and the closing phenylalanine or tryptophan. D genes are given only for firm matches. Size values are once, few and many counts, or a class for expanded clones, and some rows have none.

j_gene | v_gene | d_gene | abundance | CDR3aa | CDR3nt
TRBJ2-3 | TRBV2 | NA | NA | CASAANGFTDTQYF | TGTGCCAGCGCCGCTAACGGCTTCACAGATACGCAGTATTTT
TRBJ2-3 | TRBV9 | NA | NA | CASSGGGRYTDTQYF | TGTGCCAGCAGCGGGGGAGGACGGTACACAGATACGCAGTATTTT
TRBJ2-7 | TRBV18 | NA | few | CASSPPLGQGGYEQYF | TGTGCCAGCTCACCACCTCTCGGTCAGGGAGGTTACGAGCAGTACTTC
TRBJ1-5 | TRBV6-5 | NA | many | CASSFGPTGNQPQHF | TGTGCCAGCAGCTTTGGCCCCACCGGCAATCAGCCCCAGCATTTT
TRBJ1-1 | TRBV7-6 | TRBD1 | few | CASSSTPARDRAPNTEAFF | TGTGCCAGCAGCTCAACCCCCGCGCGGGACAGGGCTCCGAACACTGAAGCTTTCTTT
TRBJ2-1 | TRBV11-3 | NA | NA | CASSLEGAEQFF | TGTGCCAGCAGCTTAGAGGGGGCTGAGCAGTTCTTC
TRBJ2-6 | TRBV20-1 | NA | few | CSARYTRGSGANVLTF | TGCAGTGCTAGATATACACGGGGCTCTGGGGCCAACGTCCTGACTTTC
TRBJ2-5 | TRBV11-2 | NA | NA | CASGPTDFQETQYF | TGTGCCAGCGGGCCGACAGACTTTCAAGAGACCCAGTACTTC
TRBJ2-3 | TRBV27 | TRBD1 | few | CASSSRTGHHTDTQYF | TGTGCCAGCAGTTCACGGACAGGGCACCACACAGATACGCAGTATTTT
TRBJ2-1 | TRBV6-5 | NA | few | CASSYFDEQFF | TGTGCCAGCAGTTACTTCGATGAGCAGTTCTTC
TRBJ2-3 | TRBV10-3 | NA | few | CAISLDREGRDTQYF | TGTGCCATCAGCCTGGACAGGGAGGGCAGAGATACGCAGTATTTT
TRBJ2-7 | TRBV6-5 | NA | few | CASSYSARPTYEQYF | TGTGCCAGCAGTTACTCGGCCCGCCCTACCTACGAGCAGTACTTC
TRBJ1-1 | TRBV7-9 | NA | NA | CASSPLGTFF | TGTGCCAGCAGCCCCCTAGGGACTTTCTTT
TRBJ1-1 | TRBV29-1 | NA | many | CSVAQGNTEAFF | TGCAGCGTTGCGCAGGGGAACACTGAAGCTTTCTTT
TRBJ2-2 | TRBV12-3/TRBV12-4 | NA | NA | CASSLGWTGELFF | TGTGCCAGCAGTTTAGGCTGGACCGGGGAGCTGTTTTTT
TRBJ1-1 | TRBV10-3 | NA | NA | CAISEMNTEAFF | TGTGCCATCAGTGAGATGAACACTGAAGCTTTCTTT
TRBJ2-7 | TRBV14 | NA | few | CASSPIGLASEQYF | TGTGCCAGCAGCCCGATAGGGTTAGCAAGCGAGCAGTACTTC
TRBJ1-2 | TRBV12-5 | NA | few | CASGLVVREGYGYTF | TGTGCTAGTGGTTTGGTCGTCCGGGAGGGGTATGGCTACACCTTC
TRBJ2-1 | TRBV9 | TRBD2 | many | CASSVALESGGAFYNEQFF | TGTGCCAGCAGCGTAGCTCTGGAAAGCGGGGGGGCGTTCTACAATGAGCAGTTCTTC
TRBJ1-1 | TRBV29-1 | NA | many | CTCLGANTEAFF | TGCACCTGTCTGGGGGCGAACACTGAAGCTTTCTTT
TRBJ1-4 | TRBV3-1 | NA | few | CASSQSGSGSEKLFF | TGTGCCAGCAGCCAATCGGGCTCCGGAAGCGAAAAACTGTTTTTT
TRBJ1-6 | TRBV3-1 | TRBD1 | many | CASSQGQGGSPLHF | TGTGCCAGCAGCCAGGGACAGGGCGGTTCACCCCTCCACTTT
TRBJ2-2 | TRBV7-8 | NA | many | CASSREANTGELFF | TGTGCCAGCAGCCGAGAAGCTAACACCGGGGAGCTGTTTTTT
TRBJ1-1 | TRBV28 | NA | NA | CATLWSLGNTEAFF | TGTGCCACCCTCTGGAGTCTGGGGAACACTGAAGCTTTCTTT
TRBJ1-5 | TRBV3-1 | NA | many | CASSQDRGQPQHF | TGTGCCAGCAGCCAAGACAGGGGTCAGCCCCAGCATTTT
TRBJ2-5 | TRBV6-6 | NA | few | CASSYGQNQETQYF | TGTGCCAGCAGTTACGGACAGAACCAAGAGACCCAGTACTTC
TRBJ1-1 | TRBV27 | NA | many | CASSLSGRTEAFF | TGTGCCAGCAGTTTATCTGGCCGAACTGAAGCTTTCTTT
TRBJ1-2 | TRBV5-5 | NA | NA | CASSLKQDYGYTF | TGTGCCAGCAGCTTGAAACAAGACTATGGCTACACCTTC
TRBJ1-6 | TRBV5-1 | TRBD1 | NA | CASSMGQGPNSPLHF | TGCGCCAGCAGCATGGGACAGGGGCCTAATTCACCCCTCCACTTT
TRBJ1-5 | TRBV12-3/TRBV12-4 | TRBD1 | NA | CASSLSGSGGQPQHF | TGTGCCAGCAGCCTTAGTGGGTCAGGGGGACAGCCCCAGCATTTT
TRBJ1-3 | TRBV12-3/TRBV12-4 | NA | few | CASSPLHERSGNTIYF | TGTGCCAGCAGTCCCCTTCACGAGCGCTCTGGAAACACCATATATTTT
TRBJ2-7 | TRBV4-3 | TRBD2 | few | CASSQAPGLAPMEQYF | TGCGCCAGCAGCCAAGCGCCGGGACTAGCCCCGATGGAGCAGTACTTC
TRBJ2-7 | TRBV6-2/TRBV6-3 | TRBD1 | many | CASSFTGGSYEQYF | TGTGCCAGCAGTTTTACAGGGGGTTCCTACGAGCAGTACTTC
TRBJ2-7 | TRBV7-9 | TRBD2 | many | CASSYPAGGPWEQYF | TGTGCCAGCAGCTACCCAGCGGGGGGGCCCTGGGAGCAGTACTTC
TRBJ1-6 | TRBV11-2 | NA | many | CASSLFRAQGWASPLHF | TGTGCCAGCAGCTTATTTAGGGCACAGGGCTGGGCTTCACCCCTCCACTTT
TRBJ2-4 | TRBV7-2 | NA | few | CASSPSRGIQYF | TGTGCCAGCAGCCCTTCTCGGGGCATTCAGTACTTC
TRBJ2-7 | TRBV21-1 | NA | many | CASSMGGWPYEQYF | TGTGCCAGCAGCATGGGCGGGTGGCCCTACGAGCAGTACTTC
TRBJ1-2 | TRBV29-1 | TRBD1 | few | CSESQGGGYTF | TGCAGCGAATCCCAGGGGGGTGGCTACACCTTC
TRBJ1-1 | TRBV4-3 | NA | once | CASSQDDWRNTEAFF | TGCGCCAGCAGCCAAGATGACTGGAGGAACACTGAAGCTTTCTTT
TRBJ1-5 | TRBV5-6 | NA | NA | CASSFGNSFNQPQHF | TGTGCCAGCAGCTTTGGTAACAGCTTTAATCAGCCCCAGCATTTT
TRBJ1-1 | TRBV5-1 | NA | many | CASSLRQGNTEAFF | TGTGCCAGCAGTTTACGTCAGGGGAACACTGAAGCTTTCTTT
TRBJ2-5 | TRBV19 | NA | few | CASSSRVGATQYF | TGTGCCAGTAGTTCGCGCGTCGGGGCGACCCAGTACTTC
TRBJ2-1 | TRBV6-5 | TRBD2 | NA | CASSFVSGGRSNEQFF | TGTGCCAGCAGTTTTGTGAGCGGGGGGAGGAGCAATGAGCAGTTCTTC
TRBJ2-3 | TRBV4-2 | NA | NA | CASSQDTSSADTQYF | TGTGCCAGCAGCCAAGATACCAGTTCGGCAGATACGCAGTATTTT